Sequencing of this TCR beta chain was carried out in a study of T cell responses to AZD1222 COVID-19 vaccine. Unmatched junction bases numbered 3, after V lost 5 bases and J lost 3 bases. The CDR3 runs 13 residues. Germline loops: CDR1 SGHVS, CDR2 FQNEAQ. Only in-frame clones appear in the TCRdb table, and some are missing; sequencing was by immunoSEQ multiplex PCR. This table has around 130,000 clones, around 90% appearing once. Findings and caveats of the study: Two AZD1222 doses significantly raised spike-specific TCR breadth and depth over controls.

A remark on this clone: Its matching antigen is unknown.

Second doses that came at about 4 or about 12 weeks were put together. The sequence was obtained from an adult who received the AZD1222 COVID-19 vaccine. The specimen was peripheral blood, collected 28 days after the second AZD1222 dose. The J gene is TRBJ2-7, the V gene TRBV7-8, with TRBD2 matching over 8 bases. The CDR3 is CASSPGLVYEQYF. CDR3 nucleotide sequence: TGTGCCAGCAGCCCGGGACTAGTCTACGAGCAGTACTTC.